Listed below are T cell receptor beta chains from one sample, sequenced in a study of blood T cell repertoires in COVID-19. Assay used: immunoSEQ multiplex PCR; TCRdb lists only in-frame clones, some missing. The sample comprises fewer than 500,000 clones, 87% of which are singletons, and about 0.7% rests with the top ten. The specimen sequenced was PBMCs or T cells enriched from blood (not recorded which). The receptors were gathered from a woman in her late teens or twenties who had recovered from COVID-19. Both conserved end residues are part of each CDR3. The D gene is left open where the match is weak.

v_call	cdr3_length	j_call	d_call	cdr3_aa
TRBV28	12	TRBJ1-5	-	CASGSGNQPQHF
TRBV19	15	TRBJ2-6	-	CASSIGQTGANVLTF
TRBV14	16	TRBJ1-6	TRBD1	CASSQERTGDGSPLHF
TRBV6-5	13	TRBJ1-1	-	CASGPVRNTEAFF
TRBV9	15	TRBJ2-5	TRBD1	CASSPPLRGRKTQYF
TRBV13	15	TRBJ1-1	-	CASSYLQVTETEAFF
TRBV14	14	TRBJ1-6	-	CASSPVNSNSPLHF
TRBV12-3/TRBV12-4	13	TRBJ1-1	-	CASSFGAGREAFF
TRBV28	15	TRBJ2-4	TRBD1	CASSLQGAAKNIQYF
TRBV2	13	TRBJ1-5	-	CASMGGNYQPQHF
TRBV30	14	TRBJ2-5	TRBD1	CAWSVRTGQETQYF
TRBV2	15	TRBJ1-1	TRBD1	CASRTGQLENIEAFF
TRBV25-1	14	TRBJ2-5	TRBD1	CASSETGTEETQYF
TRBV6-2/TRBV6-3	16	TRBJ1-1	TRBD1	CASSPRTGKGNTEAFF
TRBV4-2	17	TRBJ2-5	TRBD2	CASSQGDSAGLQETQYF
TRBV7-2	17	TRBJ2-2	TRBD2	CASSLVSEAGGTGELFF
TRBV10-3	16	TRBJ2-3	TRBD2	CAISLETSGVTDTQYF
TRBV21-1	16	TRBJ1-5	-	CASSKPCNVRDQPQHF
TRBV30	13	TRBJ2-1	TRBD1	CAGRDRVSNEQFF
TRBV2	12	TRBJ1-2	-	CASRTENYGYTF
TRBV6-5	14	TRBJ1-1	-	CASSYLLGAVEAFF
TRBV10-3	16	TRBJ2-2	TRBD2	CAISAGMIAGSGELFF
TRBV7-2	13	TRBJ1-2	TRBD1	CASSSGTGDGYTF
TRBV2	14	TRBJ1-5	-	CASTQGQTYQPQHF
TRBV18	14	TRBJ2-1	-	CASSWLSSYNEQFF
TRBV6-5	13	TRBJ1-1	-	CASHLTVNTEAFF
TRBV11-2	14	TRBJ2-7	-	CASSWRDFGYEQYF
TRBV7-2	17	TRBJ2-5	-	CASSGGLLSGGMETQYF
TRBV2	13	TRBJ2-7	TRBD1	CASSEDRNYEQYF
TRBV28	16	TRBJ1-3	-	CASSSWTASSGNTIYF
TRBV19	14	TRBJ2-7	-	CASSPRTSLGEQYF
TRBV12-5	16	TRBJ1-1	TRBD1	CASGLGTGDGDTEAFF
TRBV5-6	13	TRBJ2-4	-	CASSSGFENIQYF
TRBV19	15	TRBJ2-1	-	CASRVRGSSYNEQFF
TRBV28	15	TRBJ1-1	TRBD1	CASSPPSGGDTEAFF
TRBV5-5	15	TRBJ2-2	TRBD2	CATSTGGRSAGELFF
TRBV28	15	TRBJ2-7	TRBD1	CASSSPGQGGYEQYF
TRBV19	13	TRBJ2-1	-	CASSIGSENEQFF
TRBV10-2	14	TRBJ2-3	-	CASSEGLATDTQYF
TRBV7-5	14	TRBJ2-7	-	CSPSATAPNSKQYF
TRBV3-1/TRBV3-2	19	TRBJ2-2	-	CASSPSGDTRVVGTGELFF
TRBV9	15	TRBJ1-6	-	CASSGGGPSNSPLHF
TRBV12-3/TRBV12-4	13	TRBJ2-5	-	CASSLRDQETQYF
TRBV9	16	TRBJ1-4	TRBD1	CASSARPTGDNEKLFF
TRBV7-3	16	TRBJ2-3	TRBD2	CASSLEARGATDTQYF
TRBV5-1	15	TRBJ1-2	-	CASSLVPVGTVGYTF
TRBV7-3	20	TRBJ2-3	TRBD2	CASSLNLRSSGGLSTDTQYF
TRBV6-4	14	TRBJ1-1	-	CASRPAGHGTEAFF
TRBV5-1	16	TRBJ2-3	TRBD2	CASSSLRGGRDDTQYF
TRBV6-4	12	TRBJ1-1	-	CAVTGFNTEAFF